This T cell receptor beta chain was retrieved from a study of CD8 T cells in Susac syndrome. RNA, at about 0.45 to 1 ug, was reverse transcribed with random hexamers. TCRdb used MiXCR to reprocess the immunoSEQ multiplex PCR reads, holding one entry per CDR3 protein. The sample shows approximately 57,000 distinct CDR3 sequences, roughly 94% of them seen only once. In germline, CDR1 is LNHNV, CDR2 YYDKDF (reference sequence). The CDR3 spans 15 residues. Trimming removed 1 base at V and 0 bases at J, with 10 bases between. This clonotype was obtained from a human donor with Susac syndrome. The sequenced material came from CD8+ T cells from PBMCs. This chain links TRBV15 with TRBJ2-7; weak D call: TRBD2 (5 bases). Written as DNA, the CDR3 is TGTGCCACCAGCAGAGTTAGGGAGAGCTCCTACGAGCAGTACTTC. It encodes CATSRVRESSYEQYF.